The 8 T cell receptor beta chains presented below share a single source sample, sequenced in a study of T cells and Merkel cell carcinoma outcomes. TCRdb's copy holds only in-frame clones and misses some; the assay was immunoSEQ multiplex PCR. The table has 15,000 or so clones, over 80% seen once. The material sequenced was tumor tissue from Merkel cell carcinoma. These receptors all come from a human donor with Merkel cell carcinoma.

This clone occurred a few times. J is TRBJ2-5 and V is TRBV4-1, with a possible D match to TRBD2 (7 bases). The CDR3 is made up of 15 amino acids. The germline V gene has CDR1 MGHRA and CDR2 YSYEKL. Trimming shortened V by 5 bases and J by 1 base, and 14 bases separated the two germline ends. The CDR3 DNA is TGCGCCAGCAGCGTACAGGGACTACCCCAAGAGACCCAGTACTTC. Its protein product is CASSVQGLPQETQYF.

The chain joins TRBV5-1 to TRBJ2-3; 8 nucleotides align to TRBD2. Germline V CDR1 and CDR2: SGHRS, YFSETQ. The trim removed 0 bases at V and 0 bases at J, leaving 6 bases unmatched. This CDR3 comprises 17 residues. CDR3 nucleotides: TGCGCCAGCAGCTTGGGTCATAGCGGGACAAGCACAGATACGCAGTATTTT. Translating gives CASSLGHSGTSTDTQYF.

The chain has TRBV2 and TRBJ2-7; 7 nucleotides agree with TRBD1. The length of the CDR3 is 15 residues. Germline V gene sequence: CDR1 SNHLY, CDR2 FYNNEI. The J segment lost 2 bases and the V segment lost 0 bases, leaving 4 bases of the junction unmatched. The CDR3 loop reads CASSEAGQSTYEQYF. DNA of the CDR3: TGTGCCAGCAGTGAAGCGGGACAGAGCACCTACGAGCAGTACTTC.

This chain links TRBV5-1 with TRBJ2-5, with TRBD1 matching 7 bases. CDR1 and CDR2 (germline): SGHRS, YFSETQ. Trimming took 4 bases from V and 3 from J; bases not matched to a gene: 6. The CDR3 sequence is 14 residues long. The CDR3 reads CASSPMDRKETQYF. Here the CDR3 DNA reads TGCGCCAGCAGCCCGATGGACAGGAAAGAGACCCAGTACTTC. Drawing the rest from reference TRBV5-1 and TRBJ2-5, the complete variable domain is KAGVTQTPRYLIKTRGQQVTLSCSPISGHRSVSWYQQTPGQGLQFLFEYFSETQRNKGNFPGRFSGRQFSNSRSEMNVSTLELGDSALYLCASSPMDRKETQYFGPGTRLLVL.

The V gene is TRBV4-2, the J gene TRBJ2-1; D gene uncertain. V shed 1 base and J shed 0 bases, with 13 bases lying between them. Germline V gene sequence: CDR1 LGHNA, CDR2 YNFKEQ. The CDR3 contains 17 residues. This chain's CDR3 is CASSQGRPYSSYNEQFF. For the CDR3, the DNA is TGTGCCAGCAGCCAAGGAAGGCCTTACAGCTCCTACAATGAGCAGTTCTTC.

About this clone: Since a much larger clone is just one base distant, this may be a read error. The V call is TRBV10-2, the J call TRBJ2-1; tentatively, D is TRBD2 (6 bases). The CDR3 is 15 residues long. Germline CDR1 WSHSY, CDR2 SAAADI. CDR3 coding DNA: TGCACCAGCAGTGCCGGGGGAAAAACCTACAATGAGCAGTTCTTC. It is translated as CTSSAGGKTYNEQFF.

The chain employs TRBV29-1 and TRBJ1-1; D call uncertain. CDR3 length: 11 amino acids. Germline V gene sequence: CDR1 SQVTM, CDR2 ANQGSEA. V was cut by 3 bases and J by 3 bases, with 5 bases left in between. The CDR3 bases are TGCAGCGTTGACCCTTACACTGAAGCTTTCTTT. Residues: CSVDPYTEAFF. The full variable domain, in which reference TRBV29-1 and TRBJ1-1 provide the parts outside the CDR3, is SAVISQKPSRDICQRGTSLTIQCQVDSQVTMMFWYRQQPGQSLTLIATANQGSEATYESGFVIDKFPISRPNLTFSTLTVSNMSPEDSSIYLCSVDPYTEAFFGQGTRLTVV.

This chain joins TRBV6-6 and TRBJ2-7; 7 bases map to TRBD1. Per the germline V gene, CDR1 is MNHNY and CDR2 is SVGAGI (reference sequence). The CDR3 has 15 residues. After removal of 6 bases from V and 1 base from J, the junction contained 9 bases not matched to a gene. The CDR3 reads CASSPDRDLSYEQYF. CDR3 DNA sequence: TGTGCCAGCAGCCCAGACAGGGACCTTTCCTACGAGCAGTACTTC.